One sample yielded the 2 T cell receptor beta chains listed below, sequenced in a study of cytomegalovirus exposure and HLA in healthy donors. The PCR had 60 Vbeta and 13 Jbeta primers. Libraries were prepared by immunoSEQ multiplex PCR; TCRdb keeps only in-frame clonotypes and omits some of them. The table shows roughly 150,000 clones, with approximately 84% occurring only once. The specimen sequenced was PBMCs. These TCRs come from a woman aged 40-49 years in good health and CMV-seropositive.

The V gene is TRBV5-1, the J gene TRBJ2-5; no clear D. The ends were cut back, 2 bases at V and 5 bases at J, with 10 bases in the middle. This CDR3 region has 13 residues. The V gene's germline CDR1 is SGHRS and CDR2 YFSETQ. CDR3: CASSFTVGETQYF. As DNA, the CDR3 is TGCGCCAGCAGCTTTACAGTTGGGGAGACCCAGTACTTC.

The gene calls are TRBV30 and TRBJ1-5; 8 bases are a match to TRBD1. Germline trimming cut 2 bases from V and 10 bases from J; bases unmatched to any gene: 7. Germline lookup yields CDR1 GTSNPN and CDR2 SVGIG (reference sequence). There are 13 residues in the CDR3. In DNA form, the CDR3 reads TGTGCCTGGAGTATCCAGGGGGCTGGTCCCCAGCATTTT. It codes for CAWSIQGAGPQHF. The variable domain in full, completed from reference TRBV30 and TRBJ1-5, reads SQTIHQWPATLVQPVGSPLSLECTVEGTSNPNLYWYRQAAGRGLQLLFYSVGIGQISSEVPQNLSASRPQDRQFILSSKKLLLSDSGFYLCAWSIQGAGPQHFGDGTRLSIL.